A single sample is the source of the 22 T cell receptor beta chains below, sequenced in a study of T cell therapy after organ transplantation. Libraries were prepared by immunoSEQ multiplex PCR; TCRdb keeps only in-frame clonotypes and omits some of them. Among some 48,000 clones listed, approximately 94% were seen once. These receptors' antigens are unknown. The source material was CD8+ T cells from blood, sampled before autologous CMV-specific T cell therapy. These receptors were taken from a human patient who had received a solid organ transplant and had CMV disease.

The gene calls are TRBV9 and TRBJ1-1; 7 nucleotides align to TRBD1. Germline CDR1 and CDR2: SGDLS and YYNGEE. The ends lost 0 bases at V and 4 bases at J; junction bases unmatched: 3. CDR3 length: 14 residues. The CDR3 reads CASSVEGASTEAFF. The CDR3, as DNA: TGTGCCAGCAGCGTAGAGGGGGCGAGCACTGAAGCTTTCTTT. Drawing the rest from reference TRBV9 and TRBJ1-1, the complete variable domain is DSGVTQTPKHLITATGQRVTLRCSPRSGDLSVYWYQQSLDQGLQFLIQYYNGEERAKGNILERFSAQQFPDLHSELNLSSLELGDSALYFCASSVEGASTEAFFGQGTRLTVV.

The CDR3 is CASSARSSTDTQYF. The CDR3 DNA reads TGTGCCAGCAGCGCCCGGAGTAGCACAGATACGCAGTATTTT. The chain employs TRBV13 and TRBJ2-3; D unresolved. Germline-derived CDR1 and CDR2 are PRHDT and FYEKMQ (reference sequence). V was cut by 5 bases and J by 0 bases, with 9 bases left in between. The CDR3 loop spans 14 amino acids.

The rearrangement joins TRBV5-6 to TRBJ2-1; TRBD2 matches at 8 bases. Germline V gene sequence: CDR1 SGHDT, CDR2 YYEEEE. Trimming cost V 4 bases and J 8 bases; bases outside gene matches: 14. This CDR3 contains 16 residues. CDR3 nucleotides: TGTGCCAGCAGCCTATCCGACGCGGGGGGCTTGGATGAGCAGTTCTTC. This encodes CASSLSDAGGLDEQFF.

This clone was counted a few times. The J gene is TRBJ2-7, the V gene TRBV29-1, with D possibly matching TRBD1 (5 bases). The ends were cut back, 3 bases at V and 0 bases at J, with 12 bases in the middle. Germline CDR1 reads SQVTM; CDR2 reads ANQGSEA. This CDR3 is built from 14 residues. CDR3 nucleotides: TGCAGCGTTGAGGACACCTCTAGCTCCTACGAGCAGTACTTC. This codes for CSVEDTSSSYEQYF.

CDR3 in DNA: TGCGCCAGCAGGTACAGGGTTTCTAGCAATCAGCCCCAGCATTTT. Translated, it gives CASRYRVSSNQPQHF. The J gene is TRBJ1-5, the V gene TRBV4-1; D is possibly TRBD1 (6 bases). Trimming shortened V by 6 bases and J by 0 bases, and 12 bases separated the two germline ends. This CDR3 is built from 15 residues. CDR1 MGHRA and CDR2 YSYEKL come from the germline V gene.

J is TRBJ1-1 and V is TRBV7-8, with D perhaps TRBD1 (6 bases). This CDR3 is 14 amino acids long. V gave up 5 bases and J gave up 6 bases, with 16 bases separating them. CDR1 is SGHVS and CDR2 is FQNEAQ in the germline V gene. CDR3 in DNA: TGTGCCAGCAGCCCCTACTCCGGGGGCTCTGAAGCTTTCTTT. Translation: CASSPYSGGSEAFF.

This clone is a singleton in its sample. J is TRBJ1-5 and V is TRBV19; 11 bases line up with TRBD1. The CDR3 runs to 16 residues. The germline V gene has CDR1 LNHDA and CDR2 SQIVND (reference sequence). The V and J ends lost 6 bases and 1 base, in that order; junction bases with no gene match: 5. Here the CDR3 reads CASSRDRGRSNQPQHF. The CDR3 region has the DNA TGTGCCAGTAGCCGGGACAGGGGGAGAAGCAATCAGCCCCAGCATTTT.

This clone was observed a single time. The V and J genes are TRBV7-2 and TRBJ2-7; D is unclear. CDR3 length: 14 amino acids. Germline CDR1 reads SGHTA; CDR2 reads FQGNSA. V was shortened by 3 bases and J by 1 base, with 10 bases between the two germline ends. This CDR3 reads CASSFNHKSYEQYF. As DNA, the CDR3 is TGTGCCAGCAGCTTTAATCACAAGTCCTACGAGCAGTACTTC.

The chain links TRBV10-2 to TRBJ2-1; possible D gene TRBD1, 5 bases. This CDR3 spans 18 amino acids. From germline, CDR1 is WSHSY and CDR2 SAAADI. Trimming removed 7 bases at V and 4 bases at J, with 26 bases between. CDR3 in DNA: TGCGCCAGCACCCAAGGGGCCCAAAGCAATGTCCCTTACAATGAGCAGTTCTTC. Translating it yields CASTQGAQSNVPYNEQFF.

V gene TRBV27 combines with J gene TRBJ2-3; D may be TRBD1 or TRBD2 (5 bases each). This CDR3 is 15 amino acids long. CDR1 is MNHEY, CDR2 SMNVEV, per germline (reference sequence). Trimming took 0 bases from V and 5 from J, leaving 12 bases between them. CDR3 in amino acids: CASSLSRDGRDTQYF. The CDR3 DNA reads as TGTGCCAGCAGTTTATCCCGGGACGGGCGAGATACGCAGTATTTT.

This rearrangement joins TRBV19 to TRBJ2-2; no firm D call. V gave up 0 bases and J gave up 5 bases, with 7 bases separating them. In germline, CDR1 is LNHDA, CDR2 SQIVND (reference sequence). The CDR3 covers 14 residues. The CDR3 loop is CASSIDAETGELFF. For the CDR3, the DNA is TGTGCCAGTAGTATAGATGCGGAAACCGGGGAGCTGTTTTTT.

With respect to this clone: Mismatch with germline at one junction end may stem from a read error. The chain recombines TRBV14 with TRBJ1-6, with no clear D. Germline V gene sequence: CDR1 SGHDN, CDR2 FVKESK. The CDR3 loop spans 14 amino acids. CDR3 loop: CAGSSVGGNSPLHF. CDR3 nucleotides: TGTGCCGGCAGCAGCGTGGGTGGAAATTCACCCCTCCACTTT.

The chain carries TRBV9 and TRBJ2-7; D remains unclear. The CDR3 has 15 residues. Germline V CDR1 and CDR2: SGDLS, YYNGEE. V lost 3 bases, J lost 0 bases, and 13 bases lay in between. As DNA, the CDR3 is TGTGCCAGCAGCGCCTTCGCAGGATTCTCCTACGAGCAGTACTTC. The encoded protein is CASSAFAGFSYEQYF. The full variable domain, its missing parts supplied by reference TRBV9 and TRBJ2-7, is DSGVTQTPKHLITATGQRVTLRCSPRSGDLSVYWYQQSLDQGLQFLIQYYNGEERAKGNILERFSAQQFPDLHSELNLSSLELGDSALYFCASSAFAGFSYEQYFGPGTRLTVT.

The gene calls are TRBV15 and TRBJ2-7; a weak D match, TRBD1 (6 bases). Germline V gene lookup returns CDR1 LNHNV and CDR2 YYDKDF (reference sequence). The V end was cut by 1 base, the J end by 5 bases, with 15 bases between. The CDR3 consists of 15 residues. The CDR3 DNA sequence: TGTGCCACCAGCAGAGTAACAGGGAAGAGGGACGAGCAGTACTTC. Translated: CATSRVTGKRDEQYF. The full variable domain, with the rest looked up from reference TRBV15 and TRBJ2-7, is DAMVIQNPRYQVTQFGKPVTLSCSQTLNHNVMYWYQQKSSQAPKLLFHYYDKDFNNEADTPDNFQSRRPNTSFCFLDIRSPGLGDTAMYLCATSRVTGKRDEQYFGPGTRLTVT.

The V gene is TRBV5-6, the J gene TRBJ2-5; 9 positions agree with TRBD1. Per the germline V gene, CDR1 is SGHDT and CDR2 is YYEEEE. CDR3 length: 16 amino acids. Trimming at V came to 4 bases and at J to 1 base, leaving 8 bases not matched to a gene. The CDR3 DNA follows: TGTGCCAGCAGCACTTGGACAGGGGCCCCCCAAGAGACCCAGTACTTC. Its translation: CASSTWTGAPQETQYF. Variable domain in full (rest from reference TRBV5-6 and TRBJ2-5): DAGVTQSPTHLIKTRGQQVTLRCSPKSGHDTVSWYQQALGQGPQFIFQYYEEEERQRGNFPDRFSGHQFPNYSSELNVNALLLGDSALYLCASSTWTGAPQETQYFGPGTRLLVL.

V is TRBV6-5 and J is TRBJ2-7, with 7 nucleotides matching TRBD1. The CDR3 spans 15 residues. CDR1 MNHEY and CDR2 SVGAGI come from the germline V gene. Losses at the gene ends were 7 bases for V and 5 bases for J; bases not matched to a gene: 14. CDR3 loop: CASTPGWDSTNEQYF. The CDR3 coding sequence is TGTGCCAGCACCCCAGGGTGGGACAGTACCAACGAGCAGTACTTC.

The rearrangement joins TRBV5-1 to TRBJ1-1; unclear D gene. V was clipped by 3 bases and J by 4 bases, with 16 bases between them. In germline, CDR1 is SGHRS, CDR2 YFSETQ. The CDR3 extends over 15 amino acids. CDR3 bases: TGCGCCAGCAGCTCCATATGGGGTGAATCCACTGAAGCTTTCTTT. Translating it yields CASSSIWGESTEAFF.

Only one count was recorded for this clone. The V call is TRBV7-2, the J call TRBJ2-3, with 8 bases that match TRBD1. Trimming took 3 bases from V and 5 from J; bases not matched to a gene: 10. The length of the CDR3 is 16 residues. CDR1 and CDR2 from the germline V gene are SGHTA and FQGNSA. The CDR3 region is CASSLWAGGEGDTQYF. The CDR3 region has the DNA TGTGCCAGCAGCTTGTGGGCAGGGGGCGAGGGAGATACGCAGTATTTT.

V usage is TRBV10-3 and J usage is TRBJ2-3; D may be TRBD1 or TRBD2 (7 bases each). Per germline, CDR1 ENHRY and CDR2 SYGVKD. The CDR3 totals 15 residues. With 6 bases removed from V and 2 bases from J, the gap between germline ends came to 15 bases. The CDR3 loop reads CAISQGGVLTDTQYF. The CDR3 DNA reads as TGTGCCATCAGCCAGGGGGGGGTCCTCACAGATACGCAGTATTTT.

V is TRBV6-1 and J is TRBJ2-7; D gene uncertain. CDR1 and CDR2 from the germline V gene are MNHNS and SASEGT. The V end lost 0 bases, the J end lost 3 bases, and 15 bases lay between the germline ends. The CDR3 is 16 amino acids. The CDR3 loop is CASSEAQASRYYEQYF. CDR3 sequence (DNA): TGTGCCAGCAGTGAAGCGCAAGCGTCCCGCTACTACGAGCAGTACTTC.

CDR3 loop: CASSGYRGQNTEAFF. The DNA for the CDR3 is TGCGCCAGCAGCGGCTACAGGGGGCAGAACACTGAAGCTTTCTTT. This chain uses TRBV4-3 with TRBJ1-1, with TRBD1 identical over 9 bases. The CDR3 is made up of 15 amino acids. J was trimmed by 1 base and V by 5 bases; bases with no gene match: 5. The germline V gene has CDR1 LGHNA and CDR2 YSLEER.

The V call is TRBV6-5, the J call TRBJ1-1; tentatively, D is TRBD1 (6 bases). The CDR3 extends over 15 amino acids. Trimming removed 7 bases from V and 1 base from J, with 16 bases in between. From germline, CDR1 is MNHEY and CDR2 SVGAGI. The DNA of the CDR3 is TGTGCCAGCACCTATAGGGGGGCTAGGAACACTGAAGCTTTCTTT. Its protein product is CASTYRGARNTEAFF.